These 20 T cell receptor beta chains came from one sample sequenced in a study of T-cell reconstitution after alpha-beta-depleted transplantation in children. This sample's TCRbeta library carried unique molecular identifier barcodes. TCRdb reanalysed the PCR reads using MiXCR and keeps one entry per CDR3 protein. The sample includes 500,000 to 750,000 distinct CDR3 sequences, roughly 27% of them seen just once. Source: PBMCs, taken before TCRalphabeta/CD19-depleted stem cell transplant. Receptors originate from a boy under three years old with Wiskott-Aldrich syndrome, due to receive a stem cell transplant.

This clonotype was recorded a few times. This chain connects TRBV7-2 to TRBJ2-3; no reliable D call. Germline CDR1 and CDR2: SGHTA and FQGNSA. The CDR3 is made up of 12 amino acids. V lost 3 bases and J lost 7, with 8 bases in between. The CDR3 nucleotides read TGTGCCAGCAGCTTTGCCGTCAATACGCAGTATTTT. This sequence encodes CASSFAVNTQYF. Together with reference TRBV7-2 and TRBJ2-3, the CDR3 gives the full variable domain: GAGVSQSPSNKVTEKGKDVELRCDPISGHTALYWYRQSLGQGLEFLIYFQGNSAPDKSGLPSDRFSAERTGGSVSTLTIQRTQQEDSAVYLCASSFAVNTQYFGPGTRLTVL.

CDR3 nucleotides: TGTGCCAGCAGGACCGTTACAGAAAGCGGGACCCAGTACTTC. Protein: CASRTVTESGTQYF. The chain couples TRBV11-2 to TRBJ2-5; D possibly corresponds to TRBD2 (5 bases). Trimming pared 6 bases from V and 7 bases from J, leaving 18 bases between. This CDR3 is 14 amino acids long. CDR1 and CDR2 from the germline V gene are SGHAT and FQNNGV.

This clonotype has only a few counts. The junction shows a germline mismatch at one end, possibly a read error. The rearrangement joins TRBV18 to TRBJ2-4; a possible D gene is TRBD2 (6 bases). Germline CDR1 is KGHSH and CDR2 is LQKENI. This CDR3 spans 16 amino acids. The CDR3 protein is CASSPGLYLAKNSQYF. CDR3 in DNA: TGTGCCAGCTCACCGGGACTGTACTTAGCCAAAAACAGTCAGTACTTC.

About this clonotype itself: One junction end disagrees with the germline gene, perhaps due to a read error. V usage is TRBV11-2 and J usage is TRBJ2-5; 14 bases fit TRBD2. The CDR3 has 16 amino acids. Looked up from germline, CDR1 is SGHAT and CDR2 is FQNNGV. The CDR3 DNA is TGTGCCAGCAGCCCAGGGACTAGCGGGAGACGAGAGACCCTGTACTTC. It codes for CASSPGTSGRRETLYF.

V gene TRBV20-1 combines with J gene TRBJ2-1; a weak D match, TRBD2 (5 bases). Trimming shortened V by 5 bases and J by 0 bases, and 11 bases separated the two germline ends. This CDR3 has 14 residues. Per germline, CDR1 DFQATT and CDR2 SNEGSKA (reference sequence). CDR3 nucleotide sequence: TGCAGTGCTCAAATAGCGCGCTCCTACAATGAGCAGTTCTTC. This gives the protein CSAQIARSYNEQFF.

V is TRBV7-9 and J is TRBJ2-1, with D tentatively TRBD2 (6 bases). The CDR3 runs 16 residues. In germline, CDR1 is SEHNR, CDR2 FQNEAQ (reference sequence). V lost 0 bases and J 2 bases, leaving 11 bases between the germline ends. Written as DNA, the CDR3 is TGTGCCAGCAGCTTAGCTTGGGGAGGCCCCTACAATGAGCAGTTCTTC. This encodes CASSLAWGGPYNEQFF.

In its sample, this clonotype was seen a few times. This rearrangement joins TRBV5-1 to TRBJ2-7; 8 bases align to TRBD1. V lost 4 bases to trimming and J lost 6 bases; unmatched junction nucleotides: 6. Germline V lookup: CDR1 SGHRS, CDR2 YFSETQ. CDR3 length: 13 residues. This chain's CDR3 is CASSADRVGEQYF. The CDR3 coding sequence is TGCGCCAGCAGCGCGGACAGGGTGGGCGAGCAGTACTTC. Drawing the rest from reference TRBV5-1 and TRBJ2-7, the complete variable domain is KAGVTQTPRYLIKTRGQQVTLSCSPISGHRSVSWYQQTPGQGLQFLFEYFSETQRNKGNFPGRFSGRQFSNSRSEMNVSTLELGDSALYLCASSADRVGEQYFGPGTRLTVT.

The J gene is TRBJ2-2, the V gene TRBV5-1, with 11 bases fitting TRBD2. V dropped 3 bases and J dropped 1; count of bases not matched to a gene: 5. The CDR3 consists of 17 residues. Germline V lookup: CDR1 SGHRS, CDR2 YFSETQ. The CDR3 loop reads CASSSGLAAQNTGELFF. CDR3 nucleotides: TGCGCCAGCAGCTCGGGACTAGCGGCTCAGAACACCGGGGAGCTGTTTTTT.

The rearrangement joins TRBV5-1 to TRBJ2-7, with TRBD2 matching over 11 bases. CDR1 is SGHRS and CDR2 is YFSETQ in the germline V gene. V gave up 4 bases and J gave up 1 base; unmatched junction bases: 7. There are 16 residues in the CDR3. In DNA, the CDR3 is TGCGCCAGCAGCCTCATGACTAGCGGGACTTCCTACGAGCAGTACTTC. This codes for CASSLMTSGTSYEQYF.

The chain links TRBV20-1 to TRBJ1-5; D is ambiguous. The CDR3 length is 14 residues. The ends were cut back, 3 bases at V and 0 bases at J, with 9 bases in the middle. Germline V lookup: CDR1 DFQATT, CDR2 SNEGSKA (reference sequence). CDR3 protein: CSASISYSNQPQHF. The CDR3 nucleotides are TGCAGTGCTAGTATTAGCTATAGCAATCAGCCCCAGCATTTT.

This clonotype occurred a few times. The genes are TRBV5-1 and TRBJ2-1; 9 nucleotides match TRBD1. The germline V gene encodes CDR1 SGHRS and CDR2 YFSETQ. CDR3 length: 16 amino acids. With 0 bases clipped from V and 7 bases from J, the junction kept 8 bases outside the gene matches. CDR3 sequence reads: CASSLAIQGAGNEQFF. CDR3 DNA sequence: TGCGCCAGCAGCTTGGCCATACAGGGGGCTGGAAATGAGCAGTTCTTC.

This clonotype came up a few times. The CDR3 sequence: CASSLVLAGANEQFF. The CDR3 DNA sequence: TGCGCCAGCAGCTTGGTACTAGCGGGAGCGAATGAGCAGTTCTTC. The rearrangement joins TRBV5-1 to TRBJ2-1; 11 bases are a match to TRBD2. CDR3 length equals 15 residues. Unmatched junction bases numbered 3, after V lost 0 bases and J lost 7 bases. Per the germline V gene, CDR1 is SGHRS and CDR2 is YFSETQ.

This clonotype appeared many times. This chain joins TRBV5-1 and TRBJ2-2; D unclear. Trimming shortened V by 1 base and J by 4 bases, and 5 bases separated the two germline ends. This CDR3 has 13 amino acids. The germline V gene has CDR1 SGHRS and CDR2 YFSETQ. The DNA for the CDR3 is TGCGCCAGCAGCTTGACAGTCACCGGGGAGCTGTTTTTT. Residues: CASSLTVTGELFF.

This rearrangement joins TRBV12-3 or TRBV12-4 to TRBJ2-7; 7 nucleotides agree with TRBD2. The CDR3 length is 14 residues. With V trimmed by 1 base and J by 5 bases, 5 bases remained unmatched. The CDR3 loop reads CASSLGGSRDEQYF. The DNA of the CDR3 is TGTGCCAGCAGTTTAGGCGGGAGCCGGGACGAGCAGTACTTC.

V usage is TRBV20-1 and J usage is TRBJ1-6, with 8 bases identical to TRBD1. The CDR3 sequence is 15 residues long. Looked up from germline, CDR1 is DFQATT and CDR2 is SNEGSKA (reference sequence). V dropped 4 bases and J dropped 7; count of bases not matched to a gene: 9. In nucleotides, the CDR3 is TGCAGTGCTAACAGGGGGGACAGGCCAAATTCACCCCTCCACTTT. This translates into CSANRGDRPNSPLHF.

The chain employs TRBV20-1 and TRBJ2-2, with 7 bases aligning to TRBD1. The V gene end was trimmed by 5 bases and the J gene end by 7 bases; junction bases not matched to a gene: 13. Germline CDR1 is DFQATT and CDR2 is SNEGSKA (reference sequence). This CDR3 contains 15 residues. The chain's CDR3 is CSAPNIDRDGGELFF. CDR3 nucleotides: TGCAGTGCTCCTAACATCGACAGGGATGGCGGGGAGCTGTTTTTT.

The gene calls are TRBV3-1 and TRBJ2-2; D ambiguous. CDR3 size: 15 residues. Deletions cut 0 bases from V and 5 bases from J, with 10 bases between. Germline V CDR1 and CDR2: LGHDT, YNNKEL (reference sequence). The CDR3 DNA reads TGTGCCAGCAGCCAAGATTTAGGAGCAACCGGGGAGCTGTTTTTT. It specifies CASSQDLGATGELFF.

The table lists this clonotype with a few counts. The chain has TRBV27 and TRBJ2-2, with TRBD2 matching 9 bases. The V segment lost 3 bases and the J segment 5 bases; nucleotides outside the gene matches: 7. This CDR3 contains 16 residues. CDR1 is MNHEY, CDR2 SMNVEV, per germline (reference sequence). CDR3 nucleotide sequence: TGTGCCAGCAGTTTCGGGGGACTAGCCACGACCGGGGAGCTGTTTTTT. Translation gives CASSFGGLATTGELFF.

This clonotype has only a few counts. CDR3 residues: CSVEGPGIEQYF. The CDR3 DNA reads TGCAGCGTTGAGGGGCCAGGGATCGAGCAGTACTTC. The chain carries TRBV29-1 and TRBJ2-7; maybe TRBD1 (5 bases). This CDR3 has 12 amino acids. CDR1 and CDR2 from the germline V gene are SQVTM and ANQGSEA. Trimming shortened V by 3 bases and J by 6 bases, and 12 bases separated the two germline ends.

This chain connects TRBV5-1 to TRBJ2-1, with D perhaps TRBD2 (6 bases). From germline, CDR1 is SGHRS and CDR2 YFSETQ. The CDR3 loop spans 16 amino acids. Trimming cost V 1 base and J 1 base, with 12 bases left between them. The CDR3 DNA sequence: TGCGCCAGCAGCTTGATTATCGGGAGATCCTACAATGAGCAGTTCTTC. Translation gives CASSLIIGRSYNEQFF. The whole variable domain, filled in from reference TRBV5-1 and TRBJ2-1, reads KAGVTQTPRYLIKTRGQQVTLSCSPISGHRSVSWYQQTPGQGLQFLFEYFSETQRNKGNFPGRFSGRQFSNSRSEMNVSTLELGDSALYLCASSLIIGRSYNEQFFGPGTRLTVL.